The 5 T cell receptor beta chains presented below share a single source sample, sequenced in a study of T cells after yellow fever vaccination. TCRdb independently ran MiXCR on the 5' RACE reads; one entry per CDR3 protein. The sample includes approximately 240,000 distinct CDR3 sequences, over 3% of them seen just once. The material sequenced was PBMCs, taken 15 days after the yellow fever booster vaccination. The receptors derive from a man between 18 and 29 years old who received the YFV17D yellow fever vaccine.

The table lists this clonotype with many counts. The chain couples TRBV5-1 to TRBJ2-3, with TRBD2 matching over 12 bases. The CDR3 spans 17 residues. Per germline, CDR1 SGHRS and CDR2 YFSETQ. The ends lost 4 bases at V and 1 base at J; junction bases unmatched: 7. CDR3 DNA: TGCGCCAGCAGCGCTCGGACTAGCGGGGTGCGCACAGATACGCAGTATTTT. This translates into CASSARTSGVRTDTQYF.

This chain joins TRBV5-1 and TRBJ1-2; D gene ambiguous. The CDR3 is 14 residues long. Per the germline V gene, CDR1 is SGHRS and CDR2 is YFSETQ. Trimming left V 5 bases short and J 0 bases short, with 11 bases between. Here the CDR3 DNA reads TGCGCCAGCAGTTCGATCTCTACTAACTATGGCTACACCTTC. Translated: CASSSISTNYGYTF.

This clonotype has at least ten counts. The chain is built from TRBV9 and TRBJ1-2; D is perhaps TRBD1 (5 bases). Trimming took 0 bases from V and 1 from J, leaving 10 bases between them. The CDR3 length is 15 residues. CDR1 is SGDLS and CDR2 is YYNGEE in the germline V gene. Written as DNA, the CDR3 is TGTGCCAGCAGCGTAGGCCCGACAGTTAACTATGGCTACACCTTC. This translates into CASSVGPTVNYGYTF.

In its sample, this clonotype was seen many times. This chain connects TRBV4-1 to TRBJ1-1; D not certain. V was pared by 1 base and J by 3 bases, with 9 bases between. The germline V gene encodes CDR1 MGHRA and CDR2 YSYEKL. This CDR3 is built from 14 residues. CDR3 DNA: TGCGCCAGCAGCCAAGGGGCCCTGGACACTGAAGCTTTCTTT. It codes for CASSQGALDTEAFF.

This clonotype was counted at least ten times. J is TRBJ2-7 and V is TRBV7-9, with D uncertain. Trimming took off 5 bases at V and 0 bases at J, with 11 bases between the two ends. Germline CDR1 reads SEHNR; CDR2 reads FQNEAQ (reference sequence). The CDR3 spans 14 residues. The CDR3 DNA reads TGTGCCAGCAGCCCCGGCTCAAACTCCTACGAGCAGTACTTC. Amino acids: CASSPGSNSYEQYF.